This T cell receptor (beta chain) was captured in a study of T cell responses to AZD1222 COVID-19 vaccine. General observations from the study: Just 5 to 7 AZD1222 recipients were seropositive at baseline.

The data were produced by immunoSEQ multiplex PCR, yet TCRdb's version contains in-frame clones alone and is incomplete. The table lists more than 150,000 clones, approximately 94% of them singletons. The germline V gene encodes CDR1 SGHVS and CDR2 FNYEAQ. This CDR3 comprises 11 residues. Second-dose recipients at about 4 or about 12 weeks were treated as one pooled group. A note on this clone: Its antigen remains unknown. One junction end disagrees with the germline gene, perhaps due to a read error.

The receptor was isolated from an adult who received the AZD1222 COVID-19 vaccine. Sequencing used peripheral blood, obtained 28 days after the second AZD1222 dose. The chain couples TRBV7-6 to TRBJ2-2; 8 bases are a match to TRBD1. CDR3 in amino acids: CASSSTGGLFF. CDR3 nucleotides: TGTGCCAGCAGCTCAACAGGGGGGCTGTTTTTT.